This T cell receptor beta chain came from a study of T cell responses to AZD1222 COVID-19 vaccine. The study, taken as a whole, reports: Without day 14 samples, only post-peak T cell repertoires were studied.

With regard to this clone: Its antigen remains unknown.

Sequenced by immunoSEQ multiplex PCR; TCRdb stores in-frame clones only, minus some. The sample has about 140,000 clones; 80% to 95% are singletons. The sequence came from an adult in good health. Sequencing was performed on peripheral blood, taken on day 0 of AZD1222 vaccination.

The CDR3: CASSEPGTSYEQYF. DNA for the CDR3: TGTGCCAGCAGTGAACCGGGAACCTCCTACGAGCAGTACTTC. The chain has TRBV6-1 and TRBJ2-7, with D possibly TRBD2 on 5 matching bases. The CDR3 extends over 14 amino acids. Germline CDR1 is MNHNS and CDR2 is SASEGT. The ends were cut back, 2 bases at V and 0 bases at J, with 8 bases in the middle.